These T cell receptor beta chains were read from a single sample in a study of T cell responses to AZD1222 COVID-19 vaccine. Sequenced by immunoSEQ multiplex PCR; TCRdb stores in-frame clones only, minus some. The sample holds some 200,000 clones, roughly 92% seen once. The sequenced sample was peripheral blood, obtained 28 days after the second dose of the MenACWY control vaccine. The source of these receptors is an adult who received the MenACWY meningococcal vaccine as a control. Both conserved end residues are trimmed from each CDR3. Fields, in order: V gene, CDR3 length, J gene, CDR3 protein.

TRBV29-1	11	TRBJ2-2	SARDTNTGELF
TRBV11-3	11	TRBJ2-3	ASSSPPSDTQY
TRBV27	13	TRBJ2-1	ASSIGGGAYNEQF
TRBV27	12	TRBJ2-1	ASSGGVGGNEQF
TRBV4-2	14	TRBJ1-1	ASSQDPGRGFAEAF
TRBV28	13	TRBJ1-1	ASRQSGTLNTEAF
TRBV3-1/TRBV3-2	13	TRBJ1-5	ASSQDTAGDQPQH
TRBV10-3	14	TRBJ2-2	AISELGGQGTGELF
TRBV19	17	TRBJ1-2	ASSLQIPGQTSTRYGYT
TRBV7-2	11	TRBJ1-6	ASSPRQNSPLH
TRBV6-5	12	TRBJ1-1	ASSYSGLDTEAF
TRBV5-1	13	TRBJ2-2	ASSSGQRYTGELF
TRBV9	13	TRBJ2-5	ASSVAGGPQETQY
TRBV2	12	TRBJ1-4	ASNAGQGNEKLF
TRBV5-6	13	TRBJ2-6	ASSVTPSGANVLT
TRBV4-3	15	TRBJ2-3	ASSQGLAGVGTDTQY
TRBV6-5	12	TRBJ2-7	ASSYWAGSYEQY
TRBV6-2/TRBV6-3	11	TRBJ1-2	ASSYDTNYGYT
TRBV29-1	10	TRBJ1-5	SVEEGNQPQH
TRBV14	11	TRBJ2-7	ASSQDRVREQY
TRBV5-1	11	TRBJ1-5	ASSSGLNQPQH
TRBV12-5	11	TRBJ2-1	ASGLVYGSEQF
TRBV28	10	TRBJ1-2	ASTQAAYGYT
TRBV5-1	14	TRBJ2-1	ASSFTSGSSYNEQF
TRBV1	15	TRBJ2-1	TSSQDLAGEDRGEQF
TRBV12-5	11	TRBJ1-2	ASGLVGLHGYT
TRBV9	11	TRBJ2-7	ASSVGYRGGQY
TRBV28	13	TRBJ1-3	ASSLGRPPGNTIY
TRBV5-1	13	TRBJ1-1	ASSLDFGENTEAF
TRBV20-1	15	TRBJ2-4	SASPGLAGAPGNIQY
TRBV18	14	TRBJ2-2	ASSPQGTGATGELF
TRBV7-3	14	TRBJ2-1	ASSAHLAGVNNEQF
TRBV30	11	TRBJ2-7	AWSITAGSEQY
TRBV28	13	TRBJ1-5	ASSSGDTDNQPQH
TRBV29-1	12	TRBJ1-2	SGGPNEGNYGYT
TRBV28	11	TRBJ1-2	ASSPGSKYGYT
TRBV7-9	11	TRBJ1-1	ASIDTLNTEAF
TRBV14	12	TRBJ1-1	ASSQDLMNTEAF
TRBV5-1	11	TRBJ1-1	ASSGTANTEAF
TRBV24-1	11	TRBJ1-6	ATSRDRVSPLH
TRBV4-2	14	TRBJ1-4	ASSLQVQGANEKLF
TRBV5-4	14	TRBJ2-1	ASSLKGGVWWGEQF